The rows below give T cell receptor beta chains drawn from one sample of a study of T cells in Graves' hyperthyroidism and ophthalmopathy. TCRdb passed the multiplex PCR reads through MiXCR, listing each CDR3 protein once. The sample includes around 540,000 distinct CDR3 sequences, about 45% seen only once; the top ten take just over 8%. Input material: peripheral blood or thyroid tissue (not recorded which). The receptors derive from a woman younger than 35 with Graves' hyperthyroidism. CDR3s include the opening cysteine and the closing phenylalanine or tryptophan. The D gene is left open where the match is weak.

d_gene: TRBD2; len: 15; v_gene: TRBV7-2; CDR3aa: CASSLAAGVADTQYF
d_gene: NA; len: 15; v_gene: TRBV5-1; CDR3aa: CASSLRGSNTGELFF
d_gene: NA; len: 14; v_gene: TRBV13; CDR3aa: CASSTRGHNQPQHF
d_gene: NA; len: 14; v_gene: TRBV2; CDR3aa: CASRKTGLRYGYTF
d_gene: NA; len: 16; v_gene: TRBV4-1; CDR3aa: CASSQGRLGRSYEQYF
d_gene: TRBD1; len: 18; v_gene: TRBV29-1; CDR3aa: CSVDFDRANGPGANVLTF
d_gene: NA; len: 12; v_gene: TRBV28; CDR3aa: CASSLYRVGYTF
d_gene: TRBD1; len: 14; v_gene: TRBV2; CDR3aa: CATSREGARQPQHF
d_gene: NA; len: 14; v_gene: TRBV7-9; CDR3aa: CASSLGLGADTQYF
d_gene: TRBD2; len: 15; v_gene: TRBV20-1; CDR3aa: CSAKEGLAGIYEQYF
d_gene: TRBD2; len: 15; v_gene: TRBV6-5; CDR3aa: CASSWTSGSSDTQYF
d_gene: NA; len: 15; v_gene: TRBV13; CDR3aa: CASSPRITPGNTIYF
d_gene: NA; len: 13; v_gene: TRBV7-2; CDR3aa: CASSQRGPTEAFF
d_gene: NA; len: 17; v_gene: TRBV7-9; CDR3aa: CASSLGGPNSSNQPQHF
d_gene: NA; len: 10; v_gene: TRBV5-1; CDR3aa: CASRGDEQYF
d_gene: NA; len: 16; v_gene: TRBV29-1; CDR3aa: CSAVFPSGVTAYEQYF
d_gene: NA; len: 15; v_gene: TRBV2; CDR3aa: CASSTPGHLNTEAFF
d_gene: NA; len: 12; v_gene: TRBV5-1; CDR3aa: CASSYSPYEQYF
d_gene: NA; len: 13; v_gene: TRBV29-1; CDR3aa: CSVRDTFNSPLHF
d_gene: TRBD1; len: 15; v_gene: TRBV5-4; CDR3aa: CASSQARGPIGELFF
d_gene: TRBD1; len: 14; v_gene: TRBV7-2; CDR3aa: CASSAQTGGETQYF
d_gene: TRBD1; len: 13; v_gene: TRBV12-3/TRBV12-4; CDR3aa: CASSSSDRAGYTF
d_gene: TRBD1; len: 16; v_gene: TRBV7-6; CDR3aa: CASSQGGRGTSYEQYF
d_gene: TRBD1; len: 15; v_gene: TRBV7-9; CDR3aa: CASSAGTGANYEQYF
d_gene: NA; len: 15; v_gene: TRBV19; CDR3aa: CASSNRRTRSYEQYF
d_gene: NA; len: 14; v_gene: TRBV15; CDR3aa: CATNAGVGANVLTF
d_gene: NA; len: 14; v_gene: TRBV7-9; CDR3aa: CASSNGQLGSPLHF
d_gene: TRBD1; len: 17; v_gene: TRBV7-8; CDR3aa: CASSLGVGQGGNQPQHF
d_gene: NA; len: 13; v_gene: TRBV19; CDR3aa: CASSTLGVWGYTF
d_gene: NA; len: 12; v_gene: TRBV2; CDR3aa: CASRLNTGELFF
d_gene: TRBD1; len: 14; v_gene: TRBV24-1; CDR3aa: CATSGDRISNEQYF
d_gene: TRBD1; len: 15; v_gene: TRBV7-8; CDR3aa: CASSWVTGENSPLHF
d_gene: NA; len: 16; v_gene: TRBV6-6; CDR3aa: CASSYLLHGKIYEQYF
d_gene: NA; len: 15; v_gene: TRBV2; CDR3aa: CASSGGGVTIYEQYF
d_gene: NA; len: 15; v_gene: TRBV2; CDR3aa: CASSLSGADNEKLFF
d_gene: NA; len: 13; v_gene: TRBV10-3; CDR3aa: CAIRGKGTDEQYF
d_gene: TRBD2; len: 14; v_gene: TRBV7-2; CDR3aa: CASSWEGRAYEQYF
d_gene: NA; len: 13; v_gene: TRBV5-6; CDR3aa: CASSLAGRETHYF
d_gene: NA; len: 12; v_gene: TRBV2; CDR3aa: CASNTEDNEQFF
d_gene: NA; len: 17; v_gene: TRBV29-1; CDR3aa: CSVRNWDTASGGNTIYF
d_gene: NA; len: 14; v_gene: TRBV7-8; CDR3aa: CASSLPGDTGELFF